The T cell receptor beta chain under discussion was sequenced for a study of blood T cell repertoires in COVID-19. Study-level information: Material from acute and convalescent COVID-19 was sourced from the United States, Italy and Spain.

Seattle participants joined during active infection and were tracked over time. The method was immunoSEQ multiplex PCR; TCRdb's version includes in-frame clones alone and lacks a portion of them. Among a few hundred thousand clones listed, 70% to 90% were seen once. Germline values: CDR1 SQVTM, CDR2 ANQGSEA. CDR3 length equals 14 residues. The ends were cut back, 7 bases at V and 0 bases at J, with 16 bases in the middle. This chain connects TRBV29-1 to TRBJ2-7; D is unresolved. This TCR was sampled from a man between 18 and 35 years old with COVID-19, enrolled during active disease. Source material: peripheral blood. The CDR3, as DNA: TGCAGCGCTGCCGGCGGAGCCTACTCCTACGAGCAGTACTTC. This codes for CSAAGGAYSYEQYF.